This TCR beta chain comes out of a study of cytomegalovirus exposure and HLA in healthy donors. Findings and limits, study-wide: Testing in vitro showed three CMV-associated chains specific for CMV antigens. Presence/absence analyses assumed roughly uniform sequencing depth across donors, which may not hold. Accurate HLA-A and HLA-B prediction from TCR beta sequences was reported for most subjects. In a later analysis, a missense DCLRE1C variant was linked to TCR beta V- and J-gene trimming.

The primer mix had 60 Vbeta and 13 Jbeta primers. Sequenced by immunoSEQ multiplex PCR; TCRdb stores in-frame clones only, minus some. This sample lists around 60,000 clones; its ten largest clones have 5% to 5.5%. Turning to this clone: The antigen remains unidentified.

The CDR3 contains 14 residues. The germline gives CDR1 KGHSH, CDR2 LQKENI. Trimming left V 6 bases short and J 3 bases short, with 14 bases between. V and J are TRBV18 and TRBJ1-1, with D possibly being TRBD1 (6 bases). This clonotype was obtained from a man aged 25 to 40 in good health and CMV-seropositive. The sequenced material came from PBMCs. The CDR3, as DNA: TGTGCCAGCTCTTTAGTCAAGGGGGACACTGAAGCTTTCTTT. It codes for CASSLVKGDTEAFF.